One and the same sample provided the 20 T cell receptor beta chains below, sequenced in a study of PD-1 blockade in classical Hodgkin lymphoma. In every patient, relapse followed autologous stem cell transplantation, while exposure to brentuximab vedotin differed. With magnetic negative selection, CD4+ T cells were purified from PBMCs that had been thawed. Profiling relied on immunoSEQ multiplex PCR, and the TCRdb table lists in-frame clones only, not all of them. The sample consists of approximately 9,900 clones, 74% of them appearing once. Sample: CD4+ T cells from blood, taken at baseline. The receptors here all came from a human donor with classical Hodgkin lymphoma.

This clone came up a few times. This rearrangement joins TRBV28 to TRBJ1-4, with D unclear. V was clipped by 7 bases and J by 4 bases, with 4 bases between them. The CDR3 totals 11 residues. Germline CDR1 reads MDHEN; CDR2 reads SYDVKM. The CDR3 DNA follows: TGTGCCAGCATCCATAATGAAAAACTGTTTTTT. It specifies CASIHNEKLFF.

The V call is TRBV18, the J call TRBJ2-2; TRBD1 aligns across 7 bases. V was clipped by 3 bases and J by 4 bases; unmatched bases: 8. CDR1 is KGHSH, CDR2 LQKENI, per germline. The CDR3 is made up of 16 amino acids. The CDR3 loop is CASSPRQGGTTGELFF. The CDR3 DNA reads as TGTGCCAGCTCACCGAGACAGGGTGGGACCACCGGGGAGCTGTTTTTT.

The chain employs TRBV11-1 and TRBJ1-5; 7 positions agree with TRBD1. The CDR3 contains 16 residues. With V trimmed by 5 bases and J by 6 bases, 13 bases remained unmatched. The germline gives CDR1 SGHAT, CDR2 FQDESV (reference sequence). The CDR3 nucleotides are TGTGCCAGCAGCGCACCAGGGAGACAGGGTCGTCAGCCCCAGCATTTT. This encodes CASSAPGRQGRQPQHF.

Only a few counts were recorded for this clone. The gene calls are TRBV2 and TRBJ2-4, with D maybe TRBD2 (7 bases). The V gene lost 7 bases and the J gene lost 8 bases, with 24 bases spanning the gap. CDR1 and CDR2 (germline): SNHLY, FYNNEI. This CDR3 contains 16 residues. The DNA of the CDR3 is TGTGCCAGCACCAGGGGCGGGAGCCGACTTCAAGACATTCAGTACTTC. It encodes CASTRGGSRLQDIQYF.

The gene calls are TRBV5-5 and TRBJ2-7; 9 bases are shared with TRBD2. This CDR3 is built from 18 residues. Per germline, CDR1 SGHKS and CDR2 YYEKEE (reference sequence). The ends lost 4 bases at V and 5 bases at J; junction bases unmatched: 19. CDR3 DNA sequence: TGTGCCAGCAGCCCACCGGGCGTCGGGAGCGGGGGGACCCACGAGCAGTACTTC. Translating gives CASSPPGVGSGGTHEQYF.

This clone is judged medium-sized. The chain links TRBV29-1 to TRBJ1-1; 9 positions agree with TRBD1. V lost 6 bases and J lost 11; bases outside the gene matches: 13. Germline CDR1 is SQVTM and CDR2 is ANQGSEA. This CDR3 comprises 13 residues. CDR3 residues: CSVPGTGIREAFF. The CDR3 coding sequence is TGCAGCGTCCCCGGGACAGGGATAAGAGAGGCTTTCTTT.

This chain links TRBV18 with TRBJ1-5, with 7 positions matching TRBD1. Trimming at V came to 6 bases and at J to 5 bases, leaving 4 bases not matched to a gene. Germline CDR1 KGHSH, CDR2 LQKENI. The CDR3 totals 13 residues. The CDR3 DNA reads TGTGCCAGCTCGTCCACAGGGGATCAGCCCCAGCATTTT. The encoded protein is CASSSTGDQPQHF.

The rearrangement links TRBV28 to TRBJ2-1; 7 bases map to TRBD1. Germline V gene lookup returns CDR1 MDHEN and CDR2 SYDVKM. The V segment lost 6 bases and the J segment 0 bases; nucleotides outside the gene matches: 5. The length of the CDR3 is 15 residues. The CDR3 DNA sequence: TGTGCCAGCAGGCAGACAGGGAGCTCCTACAATGAGCAGTTCTTC. This codes for CASRQTGSSYNEQFF.

V gene TRBV19 combines with J gene TRBJ2-1; TRBD2 aligns across 8 bases. The junction had 5 bases not matched to a gene; V was cut back by 0 bases and J by 1 base. Germline V lookup: CDR1 LNHDA, CDR2 SQIVND (reference sequence). The CDR3 runs to 17 residues. Written as DNA, the CDR3 is TGTGCCAGTAGTATAGATTGGTTAGCGGGATCCTACAATGAGCAGTTCTTC. Amino acid sequence: CASSIDWLAGSYNEQFF.

This clone is termed large (0.1 to 1%). The chain couples TRBV19 to TRBJ1-3, with TRBD1 as a possible D gene (5 bases). From germline, CDR1 is LNHDA and CDR2 SQIVND (reference sequence). Trimming left V 8 bases short and J 0 bases short, with 14 bases between. CDR3 length: 15 residues. CDR3 sequence (DNA): TGTGCCAGTTTCCCCGGCGGGACCTCTGGAAACACCATATATTTT. Translated: CASFPGGTSGNTIYF.

The chain uses TRBV5-1 and TRBJ2-7; 11 bases match TRBD1. J was trimmed by 3 bases and V by 4 bases; bases with no gene match: 6. Germline lookup yields CDR1 SGHRS and CDR2 YFSETQ. This CDR3 region has 15 residues. CDR3 loop: CASSRDRGGIYEQYF. The CDR3 DNA reads as TGCGCCAGCAGCCGGGACAGGGGGGGTATCTACGAGCAGTACTTC.

The chain is built from TRBV28 and TRBJ2-6, with D unclear. V was pared by 7 bases and J by 4 bases, with 14 bases between. Germline CDR1 and CDR2: MDHEN and SYDVKM. The CDR3 is 15 amino acids. The CDR3: CASIGPGSGANVLTF. In DNA form, the CDR3 reads TGTGCCAGCATCGGGCCCGGGTCAGGGGCCAACGTCCTGACTTTC.

This chain links TRBV7-9 with TRBJ2-7, with 8 bases identical to TRBD2. The CDR3 is made up of 15 amino acids. Germline CDR1 SEHNR, CDR2 FQNEAQ (reference sequence). V was clipped by 7 bases and J by 2 bases; unmatched bases: 10. The CDR3 coding sequence is TGTGCCAGCAACCGAGCGGGAGAAGGAACCTACGAGCAGTACTTC. It specifies CASNRAGEGTYEQYF.

The CDR3 nucleotides are TGTGCCAGCAGCGATTGGCGGGGGGCCCGCTACGAGCAGTACTTC. Translating it yields CASSDWRGARYEQYF. The gene calls are TRBV4-2 and TRBJ2-7; TRBD2 matches at 8 bases. V gave up 5 bases and J gave up 3 bases; unmatched junction bases: 9. This CDR3 has 15 residues. CDR1 and CDR2 from the germline V gene are LGHNA and YNFKEQ.

The chain links TRBV19 to TRBJ1-5, with TRBD1 identical over 10 bases. This CDR3 is 19 amino acids long. With 2 bases clipped from V and 3 bases from J, the junction kept 13 bases outside the gene matches. Germline values: CDR1 LNHDA, CDR2 SQIVND (reference sequence). CDR3 sequence reads: CASSIMRGSGTGVNQPQHF. CDR3 nucleotides: TGTGCCAGTAGTATAATGCGGGGGTCCGGGACAGGGGTCAATCAGCCCCAGCATTTT.

The chain has TRBV7-9 and TRBJ1-1; D uncertain. With 5 bases removed from V and 1 base from J, the gap between germline ends came to 8 bases. The CDR3 is 13 residues long. Germline V gives CDR1 SEHNR, CDR2 FQNEAQ (reference sequence). In DNA form, the CDR3 reads TGTGCCAGCAGCCGCTACACGAACACTGAAGCTTTCTTT. It is translated as CASSRYTNTEAFF.

This clone was counted only a few times. This rearrangement joins TRBV18 to TRBJ2-5; 12 bases fit TRBD1. CDR3 length: 16 residues. V trimming: 0 bases; J trimming: 5 bases; junction bases outside the gene matches: 4. Germline values: CDR1 KGHSH, CDR2 LQKENI. The chain's CDR3 is CASSPPGTGGRETQYF. CDR3 sequence (DNA): TGTGCCAGCTCACCACCCGGGACAGGGGGCCGGGAGACCCAGTACTTC.

This chain's CDR3 is CASSSRPGPYNEQFF. CDR3 coding DNA: TGTGCCAGTAGTAGCCGGCCCGGGCCCTACAATGAGCAGTTCTTC. This sequence joins TRBV19 and TRBJ2-1; D ambiguous. Between the trimmed V and J ends, which lost 4 bases and 2 bases, there was a span of 12 bases. Germline CDR1 LNHDA, CDR2 SQIVND (reference sequence). This CDR3 spans 15 amino acids.

The V and J genes are TRBV5-1 and TRBJ2-1; the match to TRBD2 covers 8 bases. Germline CDR1 is SGHRS and CDR2 is YFSETQ. The CDR3 sequence is 16 residues long. V gave up 0 bases and J gave up 4 bases; unmatched junction bases: 6. The CDR3 is CASSLAGGLAYNEQFF. CDR3 nucleotide sequence: TGCGCCAGCAGCTTGGCGGGGGGGTTAGCTTACAATGAGCAGTTCTTC.

This rearrangement joins TRBV29-1 to TRBJ2-7; 8 nucleotides line up with TRBD2. The CDR3 is 15 residues long. CDR1 and CDR2 from the germline V gene are SQVTM and ANQGSEA. V gave up 4 bases and J gave up 0 bases; unmatched junction bases: 8. The CDR3 bases are TGCAGCGTTGGGCCGGGAGGGGGGCTCTCCTACGAGCAGTACTTC. This sequence encodes CSVGPGGGLSYEQYF.